One and the same sample provided the 23 T cell receptor beta chains below, sequenced in a study of blood T cell repertoires in COVID-19. Using immunoSEQ multiplex PCR, the repertoire was profiled, and TCRdb retains in-frame clones only, with some absent. This sample has a few hundred thousand clones, with 85% found just once. Sequenced material: peripheral blood. Receptors were obtained from a woman aged 18-29 years with acute or convalescent COVID-19.

This rearrangement joins TRBV19 to TRBJ1-1, with no clear D. V gave up 7 bases and J gave up 6 bases, with 12 bases separating them. Germline loops: CDR1 LNHDA, CDR2 SQIVND (reference sequence). The length of the CDR3 is 12 residues. The CDR3 sequence: CASNQVGSEAFF. In nucleotides, the CDR3 is TGTGCCAGTAACCAAGTCGGGTCTGAAGCTTTCTTT.

The rearrangement links TRBV11-2 to TRBJ1-4; 7 bases line up with TRBD1. CDR1 is SGHAT, CDR2 FQNNGV, per germline. Unmatched junction bases numbered 13, after V lost 4 bases and J lost 8 bases. The CDR3 loop spans 16 amino acids. CDR3 DNA sequence: TGTGCCAGCAGCTCCCCTCGCTCGGCAGGGGGAGAAAAACTGTTTTTT. The encoded protein is CASSSPRSAGGEKLFF. Supplemented by reference TRBV11-2 and TRBJ1-4, the full variable domain reads EAGVAQSPRYKIIEKRQSVAFWCNPISGHATLYWYQQILGQGPKLLIQFQNNGVVDDSQLPKDRFSAERLKGVDSTLKIQPAKLEDSAVYLCASSSPRSAGGEKLFFGSGTQLSVL.

The rearrangement uses TRBV2 and TRBJ1-5; 10 nucleotides match TRBD1. Germline loops: CDR1 SNHLY, CDR2 FYNNEI. V dropped 5 bases and J dropped 1; count of bases not matched to a gene: 14. The CDR3 extends over 19 amino acids. Written as DNA, the CDR3 is TGTGCCAGCAGTCGACCCCCTATCGACAGGGGGCAGAGCAATCAGCCCCAGCATTTT. Its protein is CASSRPPIDRGQSNQPQHF.

The V and J genes are TRBV28 and TRBJ1-5, with TRBD1 as a possible D gene (5 bases). Germline V gene data show CDR1 as MDHEN and CDR2 as SYDVKM. Trimming took off 6 bases at V and 7 bases at J, with 13 bases between the two ends. The CDR3 has 13 residues. DNA of the CDR3: TGTGCCAGCAGAAGGACAACGGGCCAGCCCCAGCATTTT. It translates to CASRRTTGQPQHF.

V usage is TRBV28 and J usage is TRBJ2-5, with TRBD2 matching over 10 bases. This CDR3 is 14 amino acids long. V dropped 3 bases and J dropped 3; count of bases not matched to a gene: 1. In germline, CDR1 is MDHEN, CDR2 SYDVKM. In DNA, the CDR3 is TGTGCCAGCAGTTTTCTAGCGGGAGAAGAGACCCAGTACTTC. Its protein product is CASSFLAGEETQYF.

The chain employs TRBV2 and TRBJ1-1; weak D call: TRBD1 (5 bases). Trimming stripped 3 bases from V and 1 base from J, with 9 bases between. The length of the CDR3 is 14 residues. Germline V lookup: CDR1 SNHLY, CDR2 FYNNEI. The CDR3 nucleotides read TGTGCCAGCAGTGATAAGGGGCCGAACACTGAAGCTTTCTTT. It encodes CASSDKGPNTEAFF.

The chain recombines TRBV2 with TRBJ1-1; 8 bases match TRBD1. CDR3 length: 14 residues. Germline V CDR1 and CDR2: SNHLY, FYNNEI. The V and J ends lost 8 bases and 5 bases, in that order; junction bases with no gene match: 10. The CDR3 region has the DNA TGTGCCAGCTCCTCAGACAGGGGTTGGACTGAAGCTTTCTTT. This translates into CASSSDRGWTEAFF.

The V gene is TRBV12-3 or TRBV12-4, the J gene TRBJ1-2, with D uncertain. The CDR3 has 13 residues. Trimming cost V 3 bases and J 6 bases, with 11 bases left between them. The CDR3 loop reads CASSFRQSNGYTF. In DNA form, the CDR3 reads TGTGCCAGCAGTTTCAGGCAGTCGAATGGCTACACCTTC.

The chain recombines TRBV5-1 with TRBJ1-1; the D gene is possibly TRBD1 (6 bases). Trimming cost V 4 bases and J 5 bases, with 15 bases left between them. CDR1 is SGHRS, CDR2 YFSETQ, per germline. CDR3 length equals 14 residues. The CDR3 bases are TGCGCCAGCAGCCCGGACAGCTCGAAGACTGAAGCTTTCTTT. Translated, it gives CASSPDSSKTEAFF.

Worth noting for this clone: Sequence at one end of the junction differs from germline and may be a read error. The chain joins TRBV6-2 or TRBV6-3 to TRBJ1-1; maybe TRBD1 (5 bases). The germline V gene encodes CDR1 MNHEY and CDR2 SVGEGT. The CDR3 is made up of 15 amino acids. CDR3 amino acids: CASSYSYTGNTEAFF. CDR3 nucleotides: TGTGCCAGCAGCTACTCCTACACAGGGAACACTGAAGCTTTCTTT.

This CDR3 is CASSHWTAGGSPLHF. CDR3 in DNA: TGTGCCAGCAGCCATTGGACCGCGGGGGGTTCACCCCTCCACTTT. The rearrangement uses TRBV11-2 and TRBJ1-6; perhaps TRBD1 as D (5 bases). With 5 bases removed from V and 9 bases from J, the gap between germline ends came to 17 bases. Germline CDR1 SGHAT, CDR2 FQNNGV. CDR3 length equals 15 residues.

This clone was detected only once. CDR3 sequence reads: CASSQGPRADIQYF. The CDR3 DNA sequence: TGCGCCAGCAGCCAAGGGCCCAGGGCCGACATTCAGTACTTC. The V call is TRBV4-1, the J call TRBJ2-4; possibly TRBD1 for D (5 bases). The CDR3 contains 14 residues. V lost 1 base and J 8 bases, leaving 12 bases between the germline ends. The germline gives CDR1 MGHRA, CDR2 YSYEKL.

The V call is TRBV19, the J call TRBJ2-7; D might be TRBD1 (6 bases). CDR1 LNHDA and CDR2 SQIVND come from the germline V gene (reference sequence). Between the trimmed V and J ends, which lost 5 bases and 7 bases, there was a span of 15 bases. CDR3 length: 13 residues. CDR3 nucleotides: TGTGCCAGTAGTTTTACAGGGTCTCAGGAGCAGTACTTC. The encoded protein is CASSFTGSQEQYF.

The chain has TRBV14 and TRBJ2-5; no reliable D call. The germline CDR1 and CDR2 sequences are SGHDN and FVKESK. V dropped 0 bases and J dropped 5 bases, with 13 bases sitting between them. The CDR3 runs to 15 residues. CDR3 nucleotide sequence: TGTGCCAGCAGCCAAGACCGCGGCCTGCTCGAGACCCAGTACTTC. Translating gives CASSQDRGLLETQYF.

The V call is TRBV7-9, the J call TRBJ1-2; possible D gene TRBD1, 5 bases. Germline CDR1 is SEHNR and CDR2 is FQNEAQ (reference sequence). Trimming removed 4 bases from V and 4 bases from J, with 16 bases in between. CDR3 length: 15 amino acids. CDR3 nucleotides: TGTGCCAGCAGCTCACTGGTTCGGGGGTCCTATGGCTACACCTTC. Amino acids: CASSSLVRGSYGYTF.

The chain links TRBV5-1 to TRBJ2-2; D not certain. In germline, CDR1 is SGHRS, CDR2 YFSETQ. Trimming removed 3 bases at V and 3 bases at J, with 6 bases between. The CDR3 loop spans 13 amino acids. For the CDR3, the DNA is TGCGCCAGCAGCTCAGGTTACACCGGGGAGCTGTTTTTT. It translates to CASSSGYTGELFF.

The chain links TRBV21-1 to TRBJ2-7; TRBD2 is the table's D call, not checked against the DNA. TRBV21-1 counts as a pseudogene. This CDR3 has 16 amino acids. CDR3 nucleotides: TGTGCCAGCAGCATAAAGCGGAGGAGGAGGCCCTACGAGCAGTACTTC. This sequence encodes CASSIKRRRRPYEQYF.

J is TRBJ1-2 and V is TRBV9; a weak D match, TRBD1 (5 bases). Trimming shortened V by 0 bases and J by 8 bases, and 29 bases separated the two germline ends. Germline values: CDR1 SGDLS, CDR2 YYNGEE. This CDR3 comprises 19 residues. Here the CDR3 reads CASSVARGTYGRDQGGYTF. The CDR3, as DNA: TGTGCCAGCAGCGTAGCCCGGGGGACGTACGGCAGAGACCAGGGAGGCTACACCTTC.

This chain links TRBV24-1 with TRBJ2-3; TRBD1 aligns across 9 bases. CDR1 is KGHDR and CDR2 is SFDVKD in the germline V gene. The CDR3 contains 15 residues. After removal of 2 bases from V and 5 bases from J, the junction contained 4 bases not matched to a gene. The CDR3 loop is CATSDSGQGRDTQYF. The CDR3 region has the DNA TGTGCCACCAGTGATTCGGGACAGGGTCGAGATACGCAGTATTTT.

The rearrangement uses TRBV3-1 (or the pseudogene TRBV3-2) and TRBJ2-5; D might be TRBD2 (5 bases). There are 15 residues in the CDR3. Trimming stripped 9 bases from V and 3 bases from J, with 20 bases between. Germline lookup yields CDR1 LGHDT and CDR2 YNNKEL (reference sequence). The CDR3 loop reads CASFEEGFPEETQYF. CDR3 in DNA: TGTGCCAGTTTTGAAGAGGGTTTTCCGGAAGAGACCCAGTACTTC.

This sequence joins TRBV27 and TRBJ2-7, with 9 bases that match TRBD2. The CDR3 consists of 16 residues. Germline loops: CDR1 MNHEY, CDR2 SMNVEV (reference sequence). The junction had 7 bases not matched to a gene; V was cut back by 0 bases and J by 4 bases. CDR3 sequence (DNA): TGTGCCAGCAGTTTATCGGTGGCGGGAGGGCCATACGAGCAGTACTTC. As protein: CASSLSVAGGPYEQYF.

The chain links TRBV5-4 to TRBJ2-7, with a tentative D call TRBD1 (5 bases). Trimming pared 1 base from V and 5 bases from J, leaving 19 bases between. This CDR3 is built from 16 residues. Germline V gives CDR1 SGHNT, CDR2 YYREEE (reference sequence). CDR3 sequence: CASSLSSGWSRDEQYF. CDR3 sequence (DNA): TGTGCCAGCAGCTTGAGTTCTGGGTGGTCCAGGGACGAGCAGTACTTC.

The chain employs TRBV6-5 and TRBJ2-5; D remains ambiguous. Germline-derived CDR1 and CDR2 are MNHEY and SVGAGI. The CDR3 runs 14 residues. V dropped 0 bases and J dropped 1 base, with 6 bases sitting between them. The CDR3 region is CASSYSGGQETQYF. The DNA of the CDR3 is TGTGCCAGCAGTTACTCTGGCGGCCAAGAGACCCAGTACTTC.